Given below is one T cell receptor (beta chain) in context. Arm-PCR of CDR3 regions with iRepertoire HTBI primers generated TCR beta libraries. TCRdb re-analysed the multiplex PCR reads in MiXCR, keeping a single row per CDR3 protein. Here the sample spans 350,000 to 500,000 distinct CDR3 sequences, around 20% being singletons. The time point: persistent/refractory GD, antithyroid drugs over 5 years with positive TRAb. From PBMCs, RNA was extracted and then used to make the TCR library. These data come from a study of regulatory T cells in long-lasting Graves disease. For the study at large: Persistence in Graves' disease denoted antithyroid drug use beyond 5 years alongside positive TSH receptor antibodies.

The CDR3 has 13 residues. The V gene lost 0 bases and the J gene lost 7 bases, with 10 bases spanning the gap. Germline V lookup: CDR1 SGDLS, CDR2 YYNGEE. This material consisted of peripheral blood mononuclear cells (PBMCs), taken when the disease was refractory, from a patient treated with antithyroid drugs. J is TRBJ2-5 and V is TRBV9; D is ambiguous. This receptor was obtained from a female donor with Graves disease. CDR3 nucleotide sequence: TGTGCCAGCAGCGTAGATATGGTGGGGACCCAGTACTTC. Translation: CASSVDMVGTQYF. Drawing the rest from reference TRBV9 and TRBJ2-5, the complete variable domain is DSGVTQTPKHLITATGQRVTLRCSPRSGDLSVYWYQQSLDQGLQFLIQYYNGEERAKGNILERFSAQQFPDLHSELNLSSLELGDSALYFCASSVDMVGTQYFGPGTRLLVL.